The T cell receptor (beta chain) under discussion was sequenced for a study of blood T cell repertoires in COVID-19. Turning to the study itself: Some COVID-19 samples were acute and others convalescent; all came from the United States, Italy and Spain. T cells, B-cell-depleted T cells, or PBMCs provided the cDNA or gDNA that served as material.

As originally analysed: Reference gene primer amplification in the assay estimated nucleated cell counts. TCRdb keeps only in-frame clones here, not all; method: immunoSEQ multiplex PCR. The V and J calls and the clone size are those of that table, but D and trimming were determined from the DNA. In the table there are around 70,000 clones, about nine tenths of which are singletons. CDR1 is MNHEY, CDR2 SVGAGI, per germline. The CDR3 runs 15 residues. Trimming took off 5 bases at V and 7 bases at J, with 18 bases between the two ends. This clone was seen just once. The clonotype originates from a man in his thirties or forties with acute or convalescent COVID-19. Material for sequencing was peripheral blood. V usage is TRBV6-5 and J usage is TRBJ2-1, with D perhaps matching TRBD1 (6 bases). CDR3 amino acids: CASSKQGTRTNEQFF. CDR3 nucleotide sequence: TGTGCCAGCAGTAAGCAGGGGACACGTACGAATGAGCAGTTCTTC.